A selection of T cell receptor beta chains follows, all from one sample in a study of cytomegalovirus exposure and HLA in healthy donors. Some clones are missing from TCRdb's copy, which holds only in-frame ones; the method was immunoSEQ multiplex PCR. Of roughly 70,000 clones in the sample, 65% to 85% were seen once. The sequenced sample consisted of PBMCs. The receptors stem from a man aged 65 to 85 in good health and CMV-seronegative. The CDR3 runs from the conserved cysteine through the conserved F or W. A D gene is named only where the DNA matches it firmly. Only part of the rows carry a size: once, few, many, or a class if the clone is expanded.

J,size,D,V,DNA,CDR3
TRBJ2-1,.,TRBD2,TRBV4-3,TGCGCCAGCAGCCTTACTAGCGGCTCCTACAATGAGCAGTTCTTC,CASSLTSGSYNEQFF
TRBJ2-7,.,.,TRBV7-8,TGTGCCAGCAGCGGGGGAGGGGGGAATTCGTACGAGCAGTACTTC,CASSGGGGNSYEQYF
TRBJ1-1,.,.,TRBV7-9,TGTGCCAGCAGCTTAGACCTGGAGAGGGCTTTCTTT,CASSLDLERAFF
TRBJ2-5,.,.,TRBV5-4,TGTGCCAGCAGCTTAACAGGGACCCAAGAGACCCAGTACTTC,CASSLTGTQETQYF
TRBJ1-5,few,.,TRBV30,TGTGCCTGGAGTCCCCAGATTAGCAATCAGCCCCAGCATTTT,CAWSPQISNQPQHF
TRBJ2-1,few,TRBD1,TRBV7-9,TGTGCCAGCAGCGTTTACAGGGACAGCGAGCAGTTCTTC,CASSVYRDSEQFF
TRBJ2-3,.,.,TRBV5-1,TGCGCCAGCAGTCCGGGTCGGAGCACAGATACGCAGTATTTT,CASSPGRSTDTQYF
TRBJ1-6,.,TRBD1,TRBV5-6,TGTGCCAGCAGCCCACTATACAGGGGACCACGTAATTCACCCCTCCACTTT,CASSPLYRGPRNSPLHF
TRBJ2-2,medium-sized,.,TRBV27,TGTGCCAGCAGTTTTGGCCACCCCGGGGAGCTGTTTTTT,CASSFGHPGELFF
TRBJ1-6,.,TRBD1,TRBV7-9,TGTGCCAGCAGCTTAGACGACAGGGGCGCGAGCTCCTATAATTCACCCCTCCACTTT,CASSLDDRGASSYNSPLHF
TRBJ1-6,.,TRBD1,TRBV7-9,TGTGCCAGCAGCTACGGGACAGCTAATTCACCCCTCCACTTT,CASSYGTANSPLHF
TRBJ1-4,.,TRBD1,TRBV18,TGTGCCAGCTCACGCTCACAGGGGGCAACTAATGAAAAACTGTTTTTT,CASSRSQGATNEKLFF
TRBJ2-7,few,TRBD1,TRBV5-1,TGCGCCAGCAGCTCAGCACAGGGGTTTGAGCAGTACTTC,CASSSAQGFEQYF
TRBJ2-7,.,.,TRBV5-6,TGTGCCAGCAGCTTGGCGGCAGACTTTGGGGAGCAGTACTTC,CASSLAADFGEQYF
TRBJ2-2,.,TRBD2,TRBV9,TGTGCCAGCAGCGTAGTGGCTAGCGGGGGCGGGGAGCTGTTTTTT,CASSVVASGGGELFF
TRBJ2-1,.,TRBD2,TRBV9,TGTGCCAGCAGCAGTAGCGGGAACACCTACAATGAGCAGTTCTTC,CASSSSGNTYNEQFF
TRBJ1-2,.,.,TRBV15,TGTGCCACCAGCAGGGACTCTTATGGCTACACCTTC,CATSRDSYGYTF
TRBJ1-5,.,TRBD1,TRBV6-1,TGTGCCAGCACCCGGACAGGGGTAAATCAGCCCCAGCATTTT,CASTRTGVNQPQHF
TRBJ2-3,few,.,TRBV5-5,TGTGCCAGCAGCAACGTCAGGGTAGATACGCAGTATTTT,CASSNVRVDTQYF
TRBJ1-1,.,.,TRBV29-1,TGCAGCGTCCTGGGGGGGCCAGCCCACATGAACACTGAAGCTTTCTTT,CSVLGGPAHMNTEAFF
TRBJ2-2,.,.,TRBV19,TGTGCCAGTAGTAATCGTGGTGCGGCCACCGGGGAGCTGTTTTTT,CASSNRGAATGELFF
TRBJ1-1,.,TRBD1,TRBV5-1,TGCGCCAGCAGCTTGGGACAGGGGGCATCTGAAGCTTTCTTT,CASSLGQGASEAFF
TRBJ1-6,.,.,TRBV6-5,TGTGCCAGCAGCTACGGCCCTAGCTCCTATAATTCACCCCTCCACTTT,CASSYGPSSYNSPLHF
TRBJ1-1,.,.,TRBV13,TGTGCCAGCAGCTTAGAAAGGGGGAACACTGAAGCTTTCTTT,CASSLERGNTEAFF
TRBJ1-6,once,TRBD1,TRBV18,TGTGCCAGCTCACCACTAACGGTCCTGGGACAGAATAATTCACCCCTCCACTTT,CASSPLTVLGQNNSPLHF
TRBJ1-2,.,.,TRBV7-2,TGTGCCAGCAGCTTAGTTGGGGCAGGGAATAACTATGGCTACACCTTC,CASSLVGAGNNYGYTF
TRBJ2-7,.,.,TRBV5-1,TGCGCCAGCAGCTTGGCGGCGGGCCAATACGAGCAGTACTTC,CASSLAAGQYEQYF
TRBJ1-1,.,TRBD1,TRBV7-2,TGTGCCAGCAGCTTAAACAGGGGGCCGGACACTGAAGCTTTCTTT,CASSLNRGPDTEAFF
TRBJ2-5,.,TRBD1,TRBV7-8,TGTGCCAGCAGCTTAGGCCAGGGGGCGGGAGAGACCCAGTACTTC,CASSLGQGAGETQYF
TRBJ2-5,.,.,TRBV7-6,TGTGCCAGCAGCTTAGGGGTACAAGGGGCCGGGGAGACCCAGTACTTC,CASSLGVQGAGETQYF
TRBJ2-3,.,TRBD2,TRBV6-1,TGTGCCAGCGGTGCGTTGCGGGGGGGCCGGACAGATACGCAGTATTTT,CASGALRGGRTDTQYF
TRBJ1-5,once,TRBD1,TRBV7-9,TGTGCCAGCAGCACGGGACAGGTGGGCCAGCCCCAGCATTTT,CASSTGQVGQPQHF
TRBJ2-7,.,.,TRBV18,TGTGCCAGCTCTAAGACAGAAACCGCCTACGAGCAGTACTTC,CASSKTETAYEQYF